The present T cell receptor beta chain was sequenced within a study of T cell changes during pregnancy in multiple sclerosis (dated by TCRdb to the late 2010s). Regarding the study in general: In women with multiple sclerosis, the researchers looked at how the T cell repertoire shifted as pregnancy progressed.

The CDR3 covers 16 residues, taking in both the cysteine and the phenylalanine. Solely the CDR3 DNA is kept, with 48 bases framed from the first base. From the germline V gene (reference sequence), CDR1 is SEHNR and CDR2 is FQNEAQ. The germline ends are 16 bases apart after V is trimmed by 10 bases and J by 0 bases. Library method: the immunoSEQ multiplex PCR assay. TCRdb re-hosts the immuneACCESS table, in-frame sequences only. Its copies lack some clones; in the studies checked, an unresolved V gene accounts for under half of them, and the cause for the rest is not known. The sample table lists around 27,000 clones, around 90% of them with a count of one. Jointly, the top ten make up around 0.67% of the sample. Regarding this clone: Its recognized antigen is unknown. No much larger clone is present one base from it, and per-base qualities are unavailable.

Here the sequenced sample was CD4+ T cells from peripheral blood mononuclear cells, taken in the first trimester of pregnancy. The origin of this receptor is a female donor with multiple sclerosis, enrolled in a pregnancy study. The chain is made from TRBV7-9 and TRBJ1-6; TRBD1 is a weak D gene call, 5 bases matching. The DNA sequence reads TGTGCCATTTCGGCCGGGGGGAGCTCCTATAATTCACCCCTCCACTTT. Translated, it gives CAISAGGSSYNSPLHF.